This record covers a single T cell receptor beta chain. Its target is not known. The study ran its PCR with 60 Vbeta and 13 Jbeta primers. TCRdb's copy holds only in-frame clones and misses some; the assay was immunoSEQ multiplex PCR. This table holds over 100,000 clones, approximately 82% found once. These data originate in a study of cytomegalovirus exposure and HLA in healthy donors. Study observations and caveats: For presence/absence analyses, sequencing depth was assumed to be roughly uniform across donors. A likely sequencing artifact accounted for one observed cluster of highly shared sequence variants.

CDR3 length: 16 residues. Trimming removed 3 bases from V and 1 base from J, with 14 bases in between. Germline V gene sequence: CDR1 MNHEY, CDR2 SMNVEV (reference sequence). Sequencing input: PBMCs. The TCR was taken from a man younger than 45 in good health and CMV-seropositive. The chain links TRBV27 to TRBJ2-3; D is possibly TRBD2 (5 bases). CDR3 in amino acids: CASSFFGGYRTDTQYF. The CDR3 DNA is TGTGCCAGCAGTTTTTTCGGCGGGTACCGCACAGATACGCAGTATTTT.